This TCR beta chain was identified during a study of radiotherapy plus CTLA-4 blockade in lung cancer. Overall study context: Disease control reached 31%, with objective responses in around 20%. Study-wide results and caveats: TCR clones of tumor origin grew in blood after radiotherapy plus ipilimumab. Alongside interferon-beta, early blood T cell clone dynamics were reportedly the best predictor of response.

Germline lookup yields CDR1 MDHEN and CDR2 SYDVKM. V lost 2 bases and J 4 bases, leaving 14 bases between the germline ends. The CDR3 consists of 15 residues. Clones were sequenced by immunoSEQ multiplex PCR, and TCRdb holds only the in-frame ones, with some missing. The sample holds tens of thousands of clones, roughly 81% seen once. Lung cancer patients with chemo-refractory metastatic non-small-cell disease were given focal radiation plus CTLA-4 blockade with ipilimumab. As regards this clone: Its matching antigen is unknown.

This chain links TRBV28 with TRBJ1-2; D remains unclear. Sequenced material: peripheral blood, taken from a patient treated with radiotherapy plus ipilimumab. This TCR was recovered from a human donor with non-small cell lung cancer whose response to radiotherapy plus ipilimumab could not be evaluated. In DNA form, the CDR3 reads TGTGCCAGCAGTTTAGCGTCCCTTGATACCTATGGCTACACCTTC. Protein sequence: CASSLASLDTYGYTF.